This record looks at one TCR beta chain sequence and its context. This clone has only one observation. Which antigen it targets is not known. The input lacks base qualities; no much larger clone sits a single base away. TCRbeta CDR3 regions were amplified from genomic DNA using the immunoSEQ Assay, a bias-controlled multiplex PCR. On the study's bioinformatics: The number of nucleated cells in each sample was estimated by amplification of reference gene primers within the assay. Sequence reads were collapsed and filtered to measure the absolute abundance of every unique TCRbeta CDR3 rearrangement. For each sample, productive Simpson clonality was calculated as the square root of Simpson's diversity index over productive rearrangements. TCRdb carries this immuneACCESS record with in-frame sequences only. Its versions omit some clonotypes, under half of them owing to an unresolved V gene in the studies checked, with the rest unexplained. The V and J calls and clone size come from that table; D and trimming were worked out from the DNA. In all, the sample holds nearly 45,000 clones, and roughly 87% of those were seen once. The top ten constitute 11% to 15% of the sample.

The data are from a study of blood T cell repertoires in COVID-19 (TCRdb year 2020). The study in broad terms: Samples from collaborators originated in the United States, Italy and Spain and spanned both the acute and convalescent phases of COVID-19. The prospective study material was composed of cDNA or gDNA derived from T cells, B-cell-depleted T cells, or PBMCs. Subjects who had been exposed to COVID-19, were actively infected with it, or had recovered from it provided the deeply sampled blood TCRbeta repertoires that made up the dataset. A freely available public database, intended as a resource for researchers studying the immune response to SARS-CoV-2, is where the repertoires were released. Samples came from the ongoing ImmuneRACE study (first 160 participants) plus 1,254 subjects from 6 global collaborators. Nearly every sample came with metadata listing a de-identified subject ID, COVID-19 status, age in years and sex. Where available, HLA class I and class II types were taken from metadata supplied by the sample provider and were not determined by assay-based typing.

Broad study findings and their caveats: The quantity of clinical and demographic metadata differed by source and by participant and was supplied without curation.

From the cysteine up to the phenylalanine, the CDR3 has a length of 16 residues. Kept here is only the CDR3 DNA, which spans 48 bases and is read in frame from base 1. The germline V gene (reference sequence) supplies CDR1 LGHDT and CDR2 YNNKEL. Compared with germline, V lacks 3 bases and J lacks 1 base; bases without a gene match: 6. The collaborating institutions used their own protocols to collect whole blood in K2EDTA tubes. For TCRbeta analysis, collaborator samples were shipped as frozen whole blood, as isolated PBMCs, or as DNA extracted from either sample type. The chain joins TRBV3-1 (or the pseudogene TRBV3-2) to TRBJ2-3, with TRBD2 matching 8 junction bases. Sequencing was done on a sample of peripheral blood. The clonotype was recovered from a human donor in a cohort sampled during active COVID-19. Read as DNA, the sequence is TGTGCCAGCAGCCAGTTAGCGGGATCTGGCACAGATACGCAGTATTTT. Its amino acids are CASSQLAGSGTDTQYF.